One sample yielded the 6 T cell receptor beta chains listed below, sequenced in a study of OX40 agonist ivuxolimab in advanced cancers. Here immunoSEQ multiplex PCR was the method, and the copy in TCRdb shows in-frame clones only, minus some. The sample includes about 69,000 clones, about 88% of them seen just once. The starting material was CD4+ or CD8+ T cells sorted from blood, obtained in a trial of the OX40 agonist ivuxolimab. The receptors were gathered from an adult with an advanced solid tumor such as melanoma, head and neck, liver or kidney cancer.

In DNA, the CDR3 is TGTGCCATCAGCCCACGCCCGGGGGGAGATACGCAGTATTTT. This translates into CAISPRPGGDTQYF. This rearrangement joins TRBV10-3 to TRBJ2-3, with 7 nucleotides matching TRBD2. J gave up 5 bases and V 6 bases, and 8 bases lay outside the gene matches. The germline CDR1 and CDR2 sequences are ENHRY and SYGVKD. This CDR3 has 14 residues.

Concerning this clone: The junction does not match germline at one end; this may be a read error. The chain employs TRBV2 and TRBJ2-3; D gene uncertain. CDR1 is SNHLY, CDR2 FYNNEI, per germline. The CDR3 loop spans 12 amino acids. The CDR3 reads CASSPIVQVLGF. The CDR3 DNA follows: TGTGCCAGCAGCCCGATTGTCCAGGTATTAGGTTTT.

The chain combines TRBV18 with TRBJ1-2, with D maybe TRBD1 (5 bases). The CDR3 runs to 14 residues. Germline V gene data show CDR1 as KGHSH and CDR2 as LQKENI. Trimming cost V 5 bases and J 1 base, with 11 bases left between them. The CDR3 coding sequence is TGTGCCAGCTCAACGGGGACGGGTAACTATGGCTACACCTTC. This gives the protein CASSTGTGNYGYTF.

This clone was observed a handful of times. J is TRBJ2-7 and V is TRBV7-2, with D tentatively TRBD2 (6 bases). Germline CDR1 reads SGHTA; CDR2 reads FQGNSA. Trimming pared 1 base from V and 0 bases from J, leaving 10 bases between. CDR3 length: 15 residues. For the CDR3, the DNA is TGTGCCAGCAGCTTAGTGGCGGGGCCCTCCTACGAGCAGTACTTC. Translated, it gives CASSLVAGPSYEQYF.

The genes are TRBV5-1 and TRBJ2-5; 12 nucleotides agree with TRBD2. Germline CDR1 reads SGHRS; CDR2 reads YFSETQ. CDR3 size: 16 residues. V was clipped by 4 bases and J by 7 bases; unmatched bases: 11. Here the CDR3 reads CASSDPRLAGDGTQYF. The CDR3 DNA sequence: TGCGCCAGCAGCGATCCTAGACTAGCGGGAGATGGGACCCAGTACTTC.

This clone was observed once. This chain links TRBV30 with TRBJ1-2; D possibly corresponds to TRBD1 (6 bases). Trimming left V 4 bases short and J 0 bases short, with 12 bases between. This CDR3 region has 14 residues. The germline CDR1 and CDR2 sequences are GTSNPN and SVGIG (reference sequence). The CDR3 bases are TGTGCCTGGACACGGGGACAAACTAACTATGGCTACACCTTC. Translated, it gives CAWTRGQTNYGYTF.